A single TCR beta chain is shown here with its context. Its antigen is unidentified. TCRdb analysed the reads with MiXCR anew, one entry per CDR3 protein. The sample includes some 300,000 distinct CDR3 sequences, 8% to 10% seen only once; the top ten take around 2.5%. This record comes from a study of T cell repertoires in cytomegalovirus infection. Study results and limitations: Using cumulative public TCR beta family frequency, the authors identified those who carried CMV together with the relevant HLA. Dominating the ex vivo response were HLA-C-restricted CMV-specific TCR beta clonotypes.

Trimming removed 1 base from V and 5 bases from J; junction bases left unmatched: 10. The germline gives CDR1 MNHEY, CDR2 SVGAGI. This CDR3 contains 17 residues. The sequencing input was PBMCs. The receptor was isolated from a human donor in good health (CMV status not recorded). Some clones in this sample may be carry-over from other donors' samples. This chain joins TRBV6-5 and TRBJ2-3, with TRBD2 matching over 9 bases. CDR3 sequence reads: CASSYWGGGALRDTQYF. The DNA of the CDR3 is TGTGCCAGCAGTTACTGGGGCGGGGGGGCCCTTCGAGATACGCAGTATTTT.